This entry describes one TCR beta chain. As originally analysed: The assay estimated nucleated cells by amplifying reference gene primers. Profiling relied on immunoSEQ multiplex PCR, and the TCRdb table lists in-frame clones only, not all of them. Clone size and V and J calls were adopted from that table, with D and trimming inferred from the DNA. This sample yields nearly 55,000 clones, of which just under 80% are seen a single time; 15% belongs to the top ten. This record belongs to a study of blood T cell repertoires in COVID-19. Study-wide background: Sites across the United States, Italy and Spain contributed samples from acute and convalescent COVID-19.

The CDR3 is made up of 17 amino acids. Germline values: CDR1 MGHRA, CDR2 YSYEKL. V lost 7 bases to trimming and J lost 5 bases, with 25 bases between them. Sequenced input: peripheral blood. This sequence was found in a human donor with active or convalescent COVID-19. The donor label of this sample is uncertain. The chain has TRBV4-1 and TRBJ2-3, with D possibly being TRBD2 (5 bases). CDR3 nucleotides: TGCGCCAGCACTTCAAGGTTCTCCCTTAGCGTTCAAGATACGCAGTATTTT. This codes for CASTSRFSLSVQDTQYF.